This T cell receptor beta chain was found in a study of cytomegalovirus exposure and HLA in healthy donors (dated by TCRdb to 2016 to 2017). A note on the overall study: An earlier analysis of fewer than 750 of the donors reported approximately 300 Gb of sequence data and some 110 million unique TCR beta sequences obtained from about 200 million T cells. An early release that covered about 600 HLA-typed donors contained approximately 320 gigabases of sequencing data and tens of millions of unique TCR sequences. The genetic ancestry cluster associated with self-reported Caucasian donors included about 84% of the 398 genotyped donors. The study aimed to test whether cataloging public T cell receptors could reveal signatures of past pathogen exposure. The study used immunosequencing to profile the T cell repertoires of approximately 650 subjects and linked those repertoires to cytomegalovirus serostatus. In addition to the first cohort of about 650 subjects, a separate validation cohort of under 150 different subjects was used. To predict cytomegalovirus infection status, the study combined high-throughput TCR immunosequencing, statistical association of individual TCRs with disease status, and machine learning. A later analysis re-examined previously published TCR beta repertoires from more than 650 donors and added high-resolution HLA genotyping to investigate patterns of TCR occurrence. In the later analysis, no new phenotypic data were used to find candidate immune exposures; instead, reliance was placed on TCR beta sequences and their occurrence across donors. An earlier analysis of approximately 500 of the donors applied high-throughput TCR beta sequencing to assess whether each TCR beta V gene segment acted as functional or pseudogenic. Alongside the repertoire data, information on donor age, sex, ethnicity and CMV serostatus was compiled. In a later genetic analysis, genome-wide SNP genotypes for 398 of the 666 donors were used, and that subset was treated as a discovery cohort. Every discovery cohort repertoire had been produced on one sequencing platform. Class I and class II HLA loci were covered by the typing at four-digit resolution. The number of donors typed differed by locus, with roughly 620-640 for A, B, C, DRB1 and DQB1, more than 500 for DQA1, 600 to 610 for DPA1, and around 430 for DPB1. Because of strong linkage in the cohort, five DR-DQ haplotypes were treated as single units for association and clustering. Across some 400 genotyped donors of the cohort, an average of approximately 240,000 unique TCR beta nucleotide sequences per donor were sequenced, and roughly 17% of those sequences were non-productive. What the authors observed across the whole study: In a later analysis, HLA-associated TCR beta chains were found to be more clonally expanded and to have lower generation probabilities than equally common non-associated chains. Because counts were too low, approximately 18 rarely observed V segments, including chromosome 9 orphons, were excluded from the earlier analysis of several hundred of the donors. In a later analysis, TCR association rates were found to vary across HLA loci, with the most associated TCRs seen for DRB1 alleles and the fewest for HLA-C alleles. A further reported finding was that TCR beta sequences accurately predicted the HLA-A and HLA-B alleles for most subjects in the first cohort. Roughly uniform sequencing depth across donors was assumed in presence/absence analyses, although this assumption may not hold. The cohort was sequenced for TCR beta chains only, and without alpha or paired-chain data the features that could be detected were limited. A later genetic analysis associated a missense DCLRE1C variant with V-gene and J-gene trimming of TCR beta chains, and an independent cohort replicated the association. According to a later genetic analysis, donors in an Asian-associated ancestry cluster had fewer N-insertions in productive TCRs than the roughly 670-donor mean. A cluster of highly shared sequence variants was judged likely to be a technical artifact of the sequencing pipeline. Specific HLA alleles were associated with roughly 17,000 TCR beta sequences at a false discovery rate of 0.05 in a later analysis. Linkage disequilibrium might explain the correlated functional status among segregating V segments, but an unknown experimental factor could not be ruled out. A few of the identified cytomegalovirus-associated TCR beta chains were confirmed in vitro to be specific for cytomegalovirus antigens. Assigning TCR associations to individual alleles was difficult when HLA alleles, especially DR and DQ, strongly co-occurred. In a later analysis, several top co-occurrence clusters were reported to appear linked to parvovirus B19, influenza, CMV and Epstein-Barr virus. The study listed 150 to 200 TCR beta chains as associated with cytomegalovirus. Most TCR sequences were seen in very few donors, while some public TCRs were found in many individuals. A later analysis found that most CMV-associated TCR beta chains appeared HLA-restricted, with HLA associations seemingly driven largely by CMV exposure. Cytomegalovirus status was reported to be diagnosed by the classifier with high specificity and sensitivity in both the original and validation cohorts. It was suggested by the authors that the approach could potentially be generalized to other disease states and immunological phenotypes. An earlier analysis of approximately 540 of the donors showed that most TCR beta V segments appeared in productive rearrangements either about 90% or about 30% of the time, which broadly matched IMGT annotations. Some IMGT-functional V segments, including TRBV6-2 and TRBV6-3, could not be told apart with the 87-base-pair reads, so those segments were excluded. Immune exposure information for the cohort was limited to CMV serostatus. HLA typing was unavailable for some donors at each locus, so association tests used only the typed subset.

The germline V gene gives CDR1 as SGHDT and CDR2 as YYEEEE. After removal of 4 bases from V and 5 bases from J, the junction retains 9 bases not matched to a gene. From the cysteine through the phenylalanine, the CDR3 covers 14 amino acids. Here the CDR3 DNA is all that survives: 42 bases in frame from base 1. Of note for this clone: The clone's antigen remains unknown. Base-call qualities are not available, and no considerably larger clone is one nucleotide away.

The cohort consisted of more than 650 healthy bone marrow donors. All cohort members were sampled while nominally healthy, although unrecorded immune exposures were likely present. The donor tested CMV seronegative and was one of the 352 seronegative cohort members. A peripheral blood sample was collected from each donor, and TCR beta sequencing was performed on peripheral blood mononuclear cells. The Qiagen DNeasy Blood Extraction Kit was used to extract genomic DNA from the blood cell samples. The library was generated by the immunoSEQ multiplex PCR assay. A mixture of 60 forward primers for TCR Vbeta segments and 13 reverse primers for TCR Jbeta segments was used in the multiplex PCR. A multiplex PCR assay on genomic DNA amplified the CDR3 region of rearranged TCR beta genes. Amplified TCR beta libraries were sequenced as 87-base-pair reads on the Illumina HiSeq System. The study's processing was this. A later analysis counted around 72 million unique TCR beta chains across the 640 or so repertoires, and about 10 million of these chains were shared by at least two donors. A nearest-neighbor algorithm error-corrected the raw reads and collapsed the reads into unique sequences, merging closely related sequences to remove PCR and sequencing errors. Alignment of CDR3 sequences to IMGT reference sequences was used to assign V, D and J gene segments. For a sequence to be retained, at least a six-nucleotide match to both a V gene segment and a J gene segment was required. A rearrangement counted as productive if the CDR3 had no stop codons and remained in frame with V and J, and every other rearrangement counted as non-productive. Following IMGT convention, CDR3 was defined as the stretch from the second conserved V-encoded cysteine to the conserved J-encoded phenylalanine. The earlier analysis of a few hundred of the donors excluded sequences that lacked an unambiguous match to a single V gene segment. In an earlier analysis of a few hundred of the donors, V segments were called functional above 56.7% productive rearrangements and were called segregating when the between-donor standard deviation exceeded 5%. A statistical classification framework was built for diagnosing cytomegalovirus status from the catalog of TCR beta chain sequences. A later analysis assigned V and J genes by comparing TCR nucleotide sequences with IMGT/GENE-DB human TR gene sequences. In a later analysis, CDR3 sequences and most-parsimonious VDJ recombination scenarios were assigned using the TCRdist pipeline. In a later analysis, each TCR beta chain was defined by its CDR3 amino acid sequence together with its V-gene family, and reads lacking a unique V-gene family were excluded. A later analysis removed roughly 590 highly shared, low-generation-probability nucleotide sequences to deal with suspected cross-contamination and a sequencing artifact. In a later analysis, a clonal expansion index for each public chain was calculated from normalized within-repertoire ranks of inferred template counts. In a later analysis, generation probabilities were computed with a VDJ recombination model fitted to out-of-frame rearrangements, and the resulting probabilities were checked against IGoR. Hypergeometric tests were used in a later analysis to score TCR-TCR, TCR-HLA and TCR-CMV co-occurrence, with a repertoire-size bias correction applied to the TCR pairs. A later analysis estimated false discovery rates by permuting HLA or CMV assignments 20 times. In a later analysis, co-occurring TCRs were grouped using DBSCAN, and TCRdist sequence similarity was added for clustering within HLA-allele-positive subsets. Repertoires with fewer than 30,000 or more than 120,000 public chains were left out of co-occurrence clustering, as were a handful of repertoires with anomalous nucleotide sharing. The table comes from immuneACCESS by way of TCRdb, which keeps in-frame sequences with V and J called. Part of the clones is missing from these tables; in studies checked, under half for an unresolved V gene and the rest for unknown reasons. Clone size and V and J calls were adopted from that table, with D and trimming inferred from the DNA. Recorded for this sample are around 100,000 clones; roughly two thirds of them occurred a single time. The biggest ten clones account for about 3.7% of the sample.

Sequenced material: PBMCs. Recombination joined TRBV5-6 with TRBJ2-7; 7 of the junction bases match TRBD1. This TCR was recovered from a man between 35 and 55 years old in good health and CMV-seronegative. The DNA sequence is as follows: TGTGCCAGCAGCCCGATGGACAGGCTGCACGAGCAGTACTTC. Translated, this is CASSPMDRLHEQYF.